What follows are 22 T cell receptor beta chains derived from one specimen sequenced in a study of blood T cell repertoires in COVID-19. Produced via immunoSEQ multiplex PCR; TCRdb's table is partial and in-frame only. Seen here are 250,000 to 350,000 clones, 70% to 85% observed once, and the top ten hold almost 1.5%. Specimen: peripheral blood. The receptor source for this set is a human donor with COVID-19, enrolled during active disease. The donor label of this sample is uncertain.

The rearrangement joins TRBV4-2 to TRBJ2-1; 12 bases are shared with TRBD2. The CDR3 totals 18 residues. Germline V gene sequence: CDR1 LGHNA, CDR2 YNFKEQ. Losses at the gene ends were 1 base for V and 6 bases for J; bases not matched to a gene: 10. CDR3 sequence reads: CASSQASGRGIKANEQFF. The DNA for the CDR3 is TGTGCCAGCAGCCAAGCTAGCGGGAGGGGGATAAAGGCCAATGAGCAGTTCTTC.

To note about this clone: The junction and the germline gene differ at one end; a read error may be behind it. The genes are TRBV7-7 and TRBJ2-7, with TRBD2 matching over 12 bases. The length of the CDR3 is 15 residues. Germline V CDR1 and CDR2: SSHAT, FNYEAQ (reference sequence). This chain's CDR3 is CASSPRTSGDYEQYF. The DNA for the CDR3 is TGTGCTAGCAGCCCCCGGACTAGCGGGGACTACGAGCAGTACTTC.

This chain joins TRBV25-1 and TRBJ1-2; D is unresolved. The CDR3 loop spans 15 amino acids. Looked up from germline, CDR1 is MGHDK and CDR2 is SYGVNS. Trimming took 5 bases from V and 1 from J, leaving 14 bases between them. The CDR3 DNA follows: TGTGCCAGCAGTCACAGTGTCGGGAGTAACTATGGCTACACCTTC. Amino acid sequence: CASSHSVGSNYGYTF.

This chain joins TRBV5-1 and TRBJ2-2; possible D gene TRBD1, 5 bases. V was cut by 4 bases and J by 3 bases, with 13 bases left in between. The CDR3 has 15 amino acids. Germline assignment: CDR1 SGHRS and CDR2 YFSETQ. The CDR3 is CASSPTSGYTGELFF. CDR3 DNA: TGCGCCAGCAGCCCCACATCAGGGTACACCGGGGAGCTGTTTTTT. Based on the CDR3 plus reference TRBV5-1 and TRBJ2-2, the full variable domain is KAGVTQTPRYLIKTRGQQVTLSCSPISGHRSVSWYQQTPGQGLQFLFEYFSETQRNKGNFPGRFSGRQFSNSRSEMNVSTLELGDSALYLCASSPTSGYTGELFFGEGSRLTVL.

Points on this clone: Mismatch with germline at one junction end may stem from a read error. V gene TRBV9 combines with J gene TRBJ1-6; no firm D call. The V gene's germline CDR1 is SGDLS and CDR2 YYNGEE. CDR3 length: 14 residues. The CDR3 reads CASSVQPDNSPLHF. The CDR3 DNA follows: TGTGCCAGCAGCGTCCAACCAGATAACTCACCCCTCCACTTT.

The chain carries TRBV7-9 and TRBJ1-2, with D possibly matching TRBD1 (5 bases). The CDR3 length is 13 residues. The germline V and J ends were trimmed by 1 base and 5 bases, with 8 bases remaining between them. Germline CDR1 and CDR2: SEHNR and FQNEAQ (reference sequence). The CDR3 spells CASSLVGTYGYTF. CDR3 nucleotides: TGTGCCAGCAGCTTAGTAGGGACTTATGGCTACACCTTC.

This chain connects TRBV29-1 to TRBJ2-5; 9 bases fit TRBD1. The CDR3 length is 14 residues. The J segment lost 5 bases and the V segment lost 6 bases, leaving 10 bases of the junction unmatched. CDR1 and CDR2 (germline): SQVTM, ANQGSEA. The CDR3 sequence: CSVAPGQGFETQYF. In DNA, the CDR3 is TGCAGCGTCGCGCCGGGACAGGGTTTTGAGACCCAGTACTTC.

With respect to this clone: The junction departs from germline at one end; a sequencing error may be responsible. The chain recombines TRBV4-1 with TRBJ1-2, with TRBD1 matching over 7 bases. This CDR3 region has 13 residues. The V gene's germline CDR1 is MGHRA and CDR2 YSYEKL. CDR3: CASSPQTSGPTGF. CDR3 DNA: TGCGCCAGCAGCCCCCAGACTTCAGGTCCGACAGGGTTC.

This chain connects TRBV5-1 to TRBJ2-1, with TRBD1 identical over 8 bases. Germline V lookup: CDR1 SGHRS, CDR2 YFSETQ. This CDR3 is 14 amino acids long. J gave up 3 bases and V 3 bases, and 2 bases lay outside the gene matches. In DNA, the CDR3 is TGCGCCAGCAGCTGGGACAGGAGCTACAATGAGCAGTTCTTC. It encodes CASSWDRSYNEQFF.

The rearrangement uses TRBV11-2 and TRBJ2-1; D unresolved. The CDR3 consists of 15 residues. Trimming removed 5 bases at V and 6 bases at J, with 17 bases between. Germline V gene data show CDR1 as SGHAT and CDR2 as FQNNGV. CDR3 in DNA: TGTGCCAGCAGCCCGCGCCCGACAAGTGGCAATGAGCAGTTCTTC. Translation gives CASSPRPTSGNEQFF.

The V call is TRBV24-1, the J call TRBJ2-2; unclear D gene. Trimming pared 6 bases from V and 5 bases from J, leaving 6 bases between. CDR3 length: 12 amino acids. The germline gives CDR1 KGHDR, CDR2 SFDVKD. CDR3 nucleotides: TGTGCCACCAGTACGGAGACCGGGGAGCTGTTTTTT. Translated, it gives CATSTETGELFF.

CDR3 nucleotides: TGTGCCAGCAGCTCGAGGGTTGCGGGCTACGAGCAGTACTTC. Translating gives CASSSRVAGYEQYF. The rearrangement joins TRBV5-8 to TRBJ2-7; the D gene is possibly TRBD2 (5 bases). This CDR3 region has 14 residues. Germline V gene data show CDR1 as SGHTS and CDR2 as YDEGEE. The germline V and J ends were trimmed by 3 bases and 3 bases, with 13 bases remaining between them.

The gene calls are TRBV5-1 and TRBJ1-1; TRBD1 aligns across 8 bases. The V and J ends lost 2 bases and 4 bases, in that order; junction bases with no gene match: 10. Germline loops: CDR1 SGHRS, CDR2 YFSETQ. This CDR3 region has 16 residues. This CDR3 is CASSFTGTGGSTEAFF. The CDR3 DNA follows: TGCGCCAGCAGCTTCACGGGTACAGGGGGTTCCACTGAAGCTTTCTTT. Using reference TRBV5-1 and TRBJ1-1 for the parts outside the CDR3, the full variable domain is KAGVTQTPRYLIKTRGQQVTLSCSPISGHRSVSWYQQTPGQGLQFLFEYFSETQRNKGNFPGRFSGRQFSNSRSEMNVSTLELGDSALYLCASSFTGTGGSTEAFFGQGTRLTVV.

The V and J genes are TRBV7-3 and TRBJ1-2; TRBD1 is a possible D gene (5 bases). The CDR3 loop spans 13 amino acids. V lost 4 bases and J lost 7, with 13 bases in between. Germline CDR1 is SGHTA and CDR2 is FQGTGA. In nucleotides, the CDR3 is TGTGCCAGCAGCTCTAATCAGGGAGGTGGCTACACCTTC. This sequence encodes CASSSNQGGGYTF.

V gene TRBV5-1 combines with J gene TRBJ2-2; a possible D gene is TRBD2 (5 bases). This CDR3 spans 16 amino acids. Germline V gives CDR1 SGHRS, CDR2 YFSETQ. With 0 bases removed from V and 7 bases from J, the gap between germline ends came to 16 bases. The chain's CDR3 is CASSLEGHSSVGELFF. In nucleotides, the CDR3 is TGCGCCAGCAGCTTGGAGGGTCATAGTAGCGTCGGGGAGCTGTTTTTT.

The V call is TRBV28, the J call TRBJ2-7; tentatively, D is TRBD2 (6 bases). Trimming took off 11 bases at V and 2 bases at J, with 13 bases between the two ends. CDR3 size: 12 residues. The V gene's germline CDR1 is MDHEN and CDR2 SYDVKM. In DNA, the CDR3 is TGTGCCGCGGGGTTGGTTGCCTACGAGCAGTACTTC. Encoded protein: CAAGLVAYEQYF.

The J gene is TRBJ2-3, the V gene TRBV28; D perhaps matches TRBD1 (6 bases). The V end lost 4 bases, the J end lost 2 bases, and 10 bases lay between the germline ends. The CDR3 runs to 14 residues. Germline-derived CDR1 and CDR2 are MDHEN and SYDVKM. The CDR3 DNA is TGTGCCAGCAGTTCGGGACAAGTCACAGATACGCAGTATTTT. Amino acids: CASSSGQVTDTQYF. The full variable domain, its missing parts supplied by reference TRBV28 and TRBJ2-3, is DVKVTQSSRYLVKRTGEKVFLECVQDMDHENMFWYRQDPGLGLRLIYFSYDVKMKEKGDIPEGYSVSREKKERFSLILESASTNQTSMYLCASSSGQVTDTQYFGPGTRLTVL.

V gene TRBV5-1 combines with J gene TRBJ2-5; TRBD2 aligns across 11 bases. J gave up 5 bases and V 2 bases, and 11 bases lay outside the gene matches. This CDR3 spans 17 amino acids. The germline CDR1 and CDR2 sequences are SGHRS and YFSETQ. This CDR3 is CASSLIAGGAVLETQYF. DNA of the CDR3: TGCGCCAGCAGCTTAATAGCGGGGGGGGCAGTTTTGGAGACCCAGTACTTC.

This chain uses TRBV29-1 with TRBJ1-1; tentative D call: TRBD1 (5 bases). Germline V CDR1 and CDR2: SQVTM, ANQGSEA. The V and J ends lost 7 bases and 3 bases respectively, with 15 bases between them. The CDR3 spans 13 residues. CDR3 DNA sequence: TGCAGCGCTAACAGGCCGGGGGACACTGAAGCTTTCTTT. This encodes CSANRPGDTEAFF.

The chain couples TRBV6-5 to TRBJ2-3; TRBD1 matches 11 bases. This CDR3 is built from 15 residues. Trimming cost V 2 bases and J 4 bases; bases outside gene matches: 2. In germline, CDR1 is MNHEY, CDR2 SVGAGI. CDR3 region: CASSYPGQGADTQYF. CDR3 DNA: TGTGCCAGCAGTTACCCGGGACAGGGGGCAGATACGCAGTATTTT.

Comments on this clone: Mismatch with germline at one junction end may stem from a read error. The rearrangement links TRBV6-1 to TRBJ2-7; D is ambiguous. The CDR3 consists of 13 residues. Germline V gene sequence: CDR1 MNHNS, CDR2 SASEGT. The CDR3 coding sequence is TGTGCCAGCAGTGAAGTTGTTTCCTCCGAGCAGTACTTC. It codes for CASSEVVSSEQYF.

The chain recombines TRBV28 with TRBJ2-5; maybe TRBD2 (5 bases). Germline CDR1 reads MDHEN; CDR2 reads SYDVKM. Trimming removed 6 bases at V and 4 bases at J, with 15 bases between. The length of the CDR3 is 14 residues. The CDR3: CASREALTGETQYF. In DNA, the CDR3 is TGTGCCAGCAGGGAGGCGTTGACGGGAGAGACCCAGTACTTC.